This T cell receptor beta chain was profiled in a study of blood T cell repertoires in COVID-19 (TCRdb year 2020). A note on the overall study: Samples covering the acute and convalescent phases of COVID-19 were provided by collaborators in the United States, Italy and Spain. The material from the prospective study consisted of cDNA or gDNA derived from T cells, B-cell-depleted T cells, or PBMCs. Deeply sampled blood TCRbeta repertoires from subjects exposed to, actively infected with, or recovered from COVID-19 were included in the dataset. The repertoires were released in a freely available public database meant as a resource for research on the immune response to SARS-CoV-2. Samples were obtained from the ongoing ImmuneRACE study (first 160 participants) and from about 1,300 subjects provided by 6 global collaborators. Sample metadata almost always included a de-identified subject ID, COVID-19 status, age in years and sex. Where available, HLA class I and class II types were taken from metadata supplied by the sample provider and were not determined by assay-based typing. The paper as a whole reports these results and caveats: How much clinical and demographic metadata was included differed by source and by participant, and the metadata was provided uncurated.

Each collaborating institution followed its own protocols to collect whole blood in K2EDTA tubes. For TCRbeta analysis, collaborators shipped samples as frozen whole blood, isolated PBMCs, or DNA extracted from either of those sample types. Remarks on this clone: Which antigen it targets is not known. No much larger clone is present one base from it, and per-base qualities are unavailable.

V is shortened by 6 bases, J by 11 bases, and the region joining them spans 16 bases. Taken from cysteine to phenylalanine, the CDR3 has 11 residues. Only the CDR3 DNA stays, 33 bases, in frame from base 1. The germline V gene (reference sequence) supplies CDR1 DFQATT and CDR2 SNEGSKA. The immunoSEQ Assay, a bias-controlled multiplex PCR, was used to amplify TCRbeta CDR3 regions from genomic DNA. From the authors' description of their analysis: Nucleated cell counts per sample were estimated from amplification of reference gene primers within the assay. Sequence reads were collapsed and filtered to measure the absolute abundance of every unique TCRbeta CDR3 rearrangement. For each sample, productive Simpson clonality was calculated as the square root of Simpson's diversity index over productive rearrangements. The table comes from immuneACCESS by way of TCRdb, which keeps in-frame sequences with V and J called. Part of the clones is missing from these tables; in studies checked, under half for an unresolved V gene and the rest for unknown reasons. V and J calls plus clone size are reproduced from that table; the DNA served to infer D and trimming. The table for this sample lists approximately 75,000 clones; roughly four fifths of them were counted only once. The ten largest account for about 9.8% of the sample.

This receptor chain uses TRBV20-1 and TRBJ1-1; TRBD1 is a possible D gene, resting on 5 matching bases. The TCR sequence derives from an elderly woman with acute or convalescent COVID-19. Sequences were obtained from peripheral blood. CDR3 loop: CSAGGERGAFF. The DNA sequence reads TGCAGTGCCGGGGGGGAGAGAGGGGCTTTCTTT.